This T cell receptor (beta chain) stems from a study of blood T cell repertoires in COVID-19. Overall study context: Samples taken during acute and convalescent COVID-19 were collected in the United States, Italy and Spain. Nucleic acid was either cDNA or gDNA, and it came from T cells, B-cell-depleted T cells, or PBMCs.

The CDR3 contains 15 residues. Between the trimmed V and J ends, which lost 0 bases and 4 bases, there was a span of 12 bases. Germline V gene lookup returns CDR1 MDHEN and CDR2 SYDVKM. The table came from immunoSEQ multiplex PCR; TCRdb's copy has only in-frame clones and leaves some out. The sample contains 200,000 to 300,000 clones, around four fifths of which appear only once. The cohort comprised adults aged roughly 18 to 95 years residing in some 24 US areas. Within 2 weeks before study entry, exposed participants met a COVID-19 case. The J gene is TRBJ1-1, the V gene TRBV28; a possible D gene is TRBD1 (5 bases). Material: PBMCs or T cells enriched from blood (not recorded which). The receptor comes from a woman aged 35 to 49 who had been exposed to COVID-19. Here the CDR3 DNA reads TGTGCCAGCAGTTTATGGTCAGGGCTCGGCACTGAAGCTTTCTTT. Amino acid sequence: CASSLWSGLGTEAFF.